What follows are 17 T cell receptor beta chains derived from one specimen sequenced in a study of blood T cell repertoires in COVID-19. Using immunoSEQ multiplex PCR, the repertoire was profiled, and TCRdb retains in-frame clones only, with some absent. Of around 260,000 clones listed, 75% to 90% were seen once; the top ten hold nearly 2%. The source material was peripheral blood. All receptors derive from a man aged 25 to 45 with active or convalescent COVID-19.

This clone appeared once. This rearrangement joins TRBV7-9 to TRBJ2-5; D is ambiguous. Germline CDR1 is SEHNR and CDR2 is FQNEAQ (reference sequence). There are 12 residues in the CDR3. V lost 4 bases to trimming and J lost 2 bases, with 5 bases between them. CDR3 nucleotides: TGTGCCAGCAGCTCACAGCAAGAGACCCAGTACTTC. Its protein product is CASSSQQETQYF.

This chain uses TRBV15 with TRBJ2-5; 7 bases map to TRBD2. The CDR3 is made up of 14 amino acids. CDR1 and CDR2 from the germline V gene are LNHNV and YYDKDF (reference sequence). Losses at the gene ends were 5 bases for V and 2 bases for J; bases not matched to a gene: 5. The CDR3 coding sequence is TGTGCCACCAGCTCGCTAGCGGAGCAAGAGACCCAGTACTTC. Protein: CATSSLAEQETQYF.

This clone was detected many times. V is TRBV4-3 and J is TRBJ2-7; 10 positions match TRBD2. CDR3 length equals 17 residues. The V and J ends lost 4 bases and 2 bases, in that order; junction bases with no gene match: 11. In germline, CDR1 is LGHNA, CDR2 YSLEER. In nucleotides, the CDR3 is TGCGCCAGCAGCCTTGATTATCAAGCGGGGGGGACCTACGAGCAGTACTTC. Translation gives CASSLDYQAGGTYEQYF.

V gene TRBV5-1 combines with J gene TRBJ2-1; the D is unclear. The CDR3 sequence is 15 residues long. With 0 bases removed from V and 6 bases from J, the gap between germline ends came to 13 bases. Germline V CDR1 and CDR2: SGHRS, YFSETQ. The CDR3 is CASSLAFSLSNEQFF. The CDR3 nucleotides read TGCGCCAGCAGCTTGGCCTTCTCCTTATCCAATGAGCAGTTCTTC.

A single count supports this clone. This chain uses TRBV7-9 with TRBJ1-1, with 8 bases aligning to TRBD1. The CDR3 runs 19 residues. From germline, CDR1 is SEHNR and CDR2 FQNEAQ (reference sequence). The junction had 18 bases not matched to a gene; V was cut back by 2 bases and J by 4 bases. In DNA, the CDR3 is TGTGCCAGCAGCTTAACGGCGACTTGGACAGGGAACGGGGGCACTGAAGCTTTCTTT. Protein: CASSLTATWTGNGGTEAFF.

The CDR3 nucleotides read TGCGCCAGCAGCCCAGAGGGATCTGGGGCCAACGTCCTGACTTTC. Residues: CASSPEGSGANVLTF. The chain couples TRBV5-1 to TRBJ2-6; D is perhaps TRBD2 (5 bases). Deletions cut 4 bases from V and 1 base from J, with 9 bases between. Germline CDR1 SGHRS, CDR2 YFSETQ. CDR3 size: 15 residues.

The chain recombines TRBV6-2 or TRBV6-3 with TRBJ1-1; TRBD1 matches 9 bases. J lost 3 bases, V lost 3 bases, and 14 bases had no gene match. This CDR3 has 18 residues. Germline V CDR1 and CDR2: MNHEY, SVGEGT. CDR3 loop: CASSYVTGQGVSDTEAFF. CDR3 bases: TGTGCCAGCAGTTATGTCACGGGACAGGGTGTATCGGACACTGAAGCTTTCTTT.

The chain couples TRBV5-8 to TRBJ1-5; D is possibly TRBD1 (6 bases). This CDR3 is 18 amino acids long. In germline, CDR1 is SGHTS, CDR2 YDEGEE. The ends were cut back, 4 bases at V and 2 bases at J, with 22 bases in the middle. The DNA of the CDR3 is TGTGCCAGCAGCCTACATCGGGGGGCGGGGATCCGCAATCAGCCCCAGCATTTT. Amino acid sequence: CASSLHRGAGIRNQPQHF. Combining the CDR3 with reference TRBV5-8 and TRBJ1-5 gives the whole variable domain EAGVTQSPTHLIKTRGQQATLRCSPISGHTSVYWYQQALGLGLQFLLWYDEGEERNRGNFPPRFSGRQFPNYSSELNVNALELEDSALYLCASSLHRGAGIRNQPQHFGDGTRLSIL.

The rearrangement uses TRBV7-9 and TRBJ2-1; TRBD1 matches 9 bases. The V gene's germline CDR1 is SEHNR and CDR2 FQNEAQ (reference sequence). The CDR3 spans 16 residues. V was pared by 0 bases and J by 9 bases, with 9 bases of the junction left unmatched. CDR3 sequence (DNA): TGTGCCAGCAGCTTAGCGGGACAGGGAATACGTAGTGAGCAGTTCTTC. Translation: CASSLAGQGIRSEQFF.

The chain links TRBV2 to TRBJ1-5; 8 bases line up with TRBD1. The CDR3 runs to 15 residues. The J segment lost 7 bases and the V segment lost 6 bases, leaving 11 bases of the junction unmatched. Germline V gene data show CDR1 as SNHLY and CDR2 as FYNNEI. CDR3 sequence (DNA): TGTGCCAGCAGCGTTGACAGGGGTTCAGGCCAGCCCCAGCATTTT. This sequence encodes CASSVDRGSGQPQHF.

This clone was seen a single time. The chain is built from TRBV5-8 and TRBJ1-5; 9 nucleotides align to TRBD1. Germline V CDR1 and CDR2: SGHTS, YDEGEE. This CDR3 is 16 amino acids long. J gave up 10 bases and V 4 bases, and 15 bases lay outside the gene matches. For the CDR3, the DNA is TGTGCCAGCAGCGGGGGACAGGGATGGGACATCGGCCCCCAGCATTTT. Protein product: CASSGGQGWDIGPQHF.

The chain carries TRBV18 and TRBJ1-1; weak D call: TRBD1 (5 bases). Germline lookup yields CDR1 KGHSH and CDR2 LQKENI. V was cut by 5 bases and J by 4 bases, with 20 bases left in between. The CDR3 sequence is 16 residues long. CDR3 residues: CASSLTDVKLLTEAFF. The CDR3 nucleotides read TGTGCCAGCTCATTGACAGACGTCAAGCTTCTCACTGAAGCTTTCTTT.

For the CDR3, the DNA is TGTGCCAGCAGGGCCCGGGGGGGGAACACTGAAGCTTTCTTT. Amino acids: CASRARGGNTEAFF. The gene calls are TRBV28 and TRBJ1-1, with D perhaps TRBD1 (5 bases). The CDR3 has 14 residues. V lost 6 bases, J lost 1 base, and 12 bases lay in between. Germline V CDR1 and CDR2: MDHEN, SYDVKM.

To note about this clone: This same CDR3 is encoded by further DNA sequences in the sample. The CDR3 sequence: CASSLGQGFYNSPLHF. DNA of the CDR3: TGTGCCAGCAGCTTAGGGCAGGGATTCTATAATTCACCCCTCCACTTT. The J gene is TRBJ1-6, the V gene TRBV7-9; the D gene is possibly TRBD1 (5 bases). The CDR3 totals 16 residues. Germline CDR1 reads SEHNR; CDR2 reads FQNEAQ (reference sequence). V shed 1 base and J shed 3 bases, with 10 bases lying between them.

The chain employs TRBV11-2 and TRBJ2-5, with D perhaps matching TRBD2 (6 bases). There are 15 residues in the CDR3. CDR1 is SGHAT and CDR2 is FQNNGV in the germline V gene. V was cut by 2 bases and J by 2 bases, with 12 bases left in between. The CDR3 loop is CASSLTSGTQETQYF. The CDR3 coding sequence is TGTGCCAGCAGCTTAACCTCCGGGACTCAAGAGACCCAGTACTTC.

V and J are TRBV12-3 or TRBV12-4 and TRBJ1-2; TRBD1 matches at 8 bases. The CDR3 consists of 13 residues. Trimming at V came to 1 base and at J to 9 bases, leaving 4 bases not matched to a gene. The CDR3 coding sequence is TGTGCCAGCAGTTTAGAAGGACAGGGACGCTACACCTTC. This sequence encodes CASSLEGQGRYTF.

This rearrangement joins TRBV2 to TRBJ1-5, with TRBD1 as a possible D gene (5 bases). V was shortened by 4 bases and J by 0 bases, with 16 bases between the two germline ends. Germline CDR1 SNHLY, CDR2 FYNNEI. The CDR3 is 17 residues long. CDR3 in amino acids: CASSVQDTQYSNQPQHF. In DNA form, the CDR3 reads TGTGCCAGCAGTGTACAGGATACCCAATATAGCAATCAGCCCCAGCATTTT.